This T cell receptor beta chain was sequenced for a study of shared clonotypes between healthy human individuals. Study-wide results and caveats: Clonotype sharing among donors likely depends on sequencing depth.

Note on this clone: Antigen unknown.

The V end was cut by 5 bases, the J end by 1 base, with 8 bases between. Germline assignment: CDR1 MNHNS and CDR2 SASEGT. The CDR3 is 13 residues long. Per the study methods: There were no quality scores in the junction-only immunoSEQ sequences, so filtering differed. Clones were sequenced by immunoSEQ multiplex PCR, and TCRdb holds only the in-frame ones, with some missing. V and J calls and clone size are copied from that table; D and trimming were computed from the DNA. The table has more than 1,200,000 clones, approximately 98.5% seen once. V is TRBV6-1 and J is TRBJ1-1; D is unresolved. The specimen was naive CD4+ T cells sorted from blood. Stated subset: CD45RA+ positively selected. This TCR was sampled from a man aged 25 to 40 in good health. The CDR3 protein is CASSLSRNTEAFF. The DNA of the CDR3 is TGTGCCAGCAGTTTGTCGAGGAACACTGAAGCTTTCTTT.